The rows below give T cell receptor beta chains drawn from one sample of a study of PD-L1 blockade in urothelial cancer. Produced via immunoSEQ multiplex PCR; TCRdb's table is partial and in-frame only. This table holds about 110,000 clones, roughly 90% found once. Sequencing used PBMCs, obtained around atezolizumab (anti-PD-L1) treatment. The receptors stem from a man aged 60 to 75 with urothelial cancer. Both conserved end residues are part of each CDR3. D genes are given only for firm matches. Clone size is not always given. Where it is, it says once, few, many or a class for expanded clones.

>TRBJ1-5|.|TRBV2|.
TGTGCCAGCAGTGAAAACAGGGACAATCAGCCCCAGCATTTT
CASSENRDNQPQHF
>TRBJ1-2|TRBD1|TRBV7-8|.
TGTGCCAGCAGTCGCCGGGACAGGGCCTATGGCTACACCTTC
CASSRRDRAYGYTF
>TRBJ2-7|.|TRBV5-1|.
TGCGCCAGCAGCCCAGGGCTAGTGTCGAACGAGCAGTACTTC
CASSPGLVSNEQYF
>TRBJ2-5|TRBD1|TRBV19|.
TGTGCCAGTAGTCTCCCCCGGACAGGGGGAGAGACCCAGTACTTC
CASSLPRTGGETQYF
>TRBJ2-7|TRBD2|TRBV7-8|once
TGTGCCAGCAGCTACCAACTAGCGGGGGGGACCTACGAGCAGTACTTC
CASSYQLAGGTYEQYF
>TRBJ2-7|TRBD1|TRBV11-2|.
TGTGCCAGCAGCTTATTACCAAGAGGGGACAGGAACTCCTACGAGCAGTACTTC
CASSLLPRGDRNSYEQYF
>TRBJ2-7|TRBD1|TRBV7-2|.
TGTGCCAGCAGCCGACAGGGACAGCGCTACGAGCAGTACTTC
CASSRQGQRYEQYF
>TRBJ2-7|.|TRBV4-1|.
TGCGCCAGCAGCCAAGATCTTCGGCGGACATACGAGCAGTACTTC
CASSQDLRRTYEQYF
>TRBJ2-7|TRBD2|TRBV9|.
TGTGCCAGCAGCGGGCCAACCGACAGCACTGGACTAGCGGGAGTTATGGACGAGCAGTACTTC
CASSGPTDSTGLAGVMDEQYF
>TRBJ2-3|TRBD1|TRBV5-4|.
TGTGCCAGCAGTTACAGGGGCGGGGATACGCAGTATTTT
CASSYRGGDTQYF
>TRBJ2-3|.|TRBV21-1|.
TGTGCCGGACTAGCGGGGGACCCAAGCACAGATACGCAGTATTTT
CAGLAGDPSTDTQYF
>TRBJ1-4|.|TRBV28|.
TGTGCCAGCAGTTCTGGACAGAGTGAAAAACTGTTTTTT
CASSSGQSEKLFF
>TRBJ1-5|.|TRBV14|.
TGTGCCAGCAGCCTGGGACTCGATCAGCCCCAGCATTTT
CASSLGLDQPQHF
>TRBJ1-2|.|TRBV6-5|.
TGTGCCAGCAGTAGACAGGCTTTGGGTGGCTACACCTTC
CASSRQALGGYTF
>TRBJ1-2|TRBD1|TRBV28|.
TGTGCCAGCAGTTTAGAACAGGGGGCGCGAGGCTACACCTTC
CASSLEQGARGYTF
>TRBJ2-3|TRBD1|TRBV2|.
TGTGCCAGCAGTGTTTTGGGGCTCGGACAGGGAGAGACAGATACGCAGTATTTT
CASSVLGLGQGETDTQYF
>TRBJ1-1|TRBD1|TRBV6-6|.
TGTGCCAGCAGAATACAGGGGATGAACACTGAAGCTTTCTTT
CASRIQGMNTEAFF
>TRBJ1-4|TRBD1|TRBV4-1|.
TGCGCCAGCAGCCAAGATCGGGACAGGGGGATTGGGACTAATGAAAAACTGTTTTTT
CASSQDRDRGIGTNEKLFF
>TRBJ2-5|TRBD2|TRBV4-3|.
TGCGCCAGCAGCCAAGAGTTGGCGGGAGGAAGGGAGACCCAGTACTTC
CASSQELAGGRETQYF
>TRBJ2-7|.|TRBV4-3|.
TGCGCCAGCAGCCACAGCGGCCGGGCGGGGTCGAGCGAGCAGTACTTC
CASSHSGRAGSSEQYF
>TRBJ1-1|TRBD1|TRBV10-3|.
TGTGCCATCAGTGTCGACAGGGTTGGTAAAGCTTTCTTT
CAISVDRVGKAFF
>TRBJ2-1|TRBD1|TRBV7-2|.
TGTGCCAGCAGCTTACCCATTACAGGGGACTACAATGAGCAGTTCTTC
CASSLPITGDYNEQFF
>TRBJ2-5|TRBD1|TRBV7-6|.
TGTGCCAGCAGCTTAGCGGGGTGGACAGGAGAGACCCAGTACTTC
CASSLAGWTGETQYF
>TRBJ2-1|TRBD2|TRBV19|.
TGTGCCAGTAGTACATGGACTAGCGGGAGGGGCTCCTACAATGAGCAGTTCTTC
CASSTWTSGRGSYNEQFF
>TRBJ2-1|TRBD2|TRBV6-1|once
TGTGCCAGCAAGGCACTAGCGGTCAATGAGCAGTTCTTC
CASKALAVNEQFF
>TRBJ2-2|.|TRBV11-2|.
TGTGCCAGCAGCCTAAAGGGGGAGGGCACCGGGGAGCTGTTTTTT
CASSLKGEGTGELFF
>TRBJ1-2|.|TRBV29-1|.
TGCAGCGTTTCACAAAGTGGTGGCTACACCTTC
CSVSQSGGYTF
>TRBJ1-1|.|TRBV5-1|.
TGCGCCAGCAGCTTGGAGCAGGCAGAGTACACTGAAGCTTTCTTT
CASSLEQAEYTEAFF
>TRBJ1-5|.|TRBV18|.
TGTGCCAGCTCACCAGGGGGGAACGGTAATCAGCCCCAGCATTTT
CASSPGGNGNQPQHF
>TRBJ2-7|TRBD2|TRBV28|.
TGTGCCAGCAGTTATACTTGGGGGAGGGCCCACGAGCAGTACTTC
CASSYTWGRAHEQYF
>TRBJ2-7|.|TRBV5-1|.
TGCGCCAGCAGCTTAACAGGGAACTACGAGCAGTACTTC
CASSLTGNYEQYF
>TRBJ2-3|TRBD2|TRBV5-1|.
TGCGCCAGCAGCTTGGGAGCGGGGGGCCCCACACATCTAAGCGATACGCAGTATTTT
CASSLGAGGPTHLSDTQYF
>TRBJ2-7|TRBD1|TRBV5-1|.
TGCGCCAGCACACCGACAGGGGGCGTGGACGAGCAGTACTTC
CASTPTGGVDEQYF
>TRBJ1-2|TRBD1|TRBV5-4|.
TGTGCCAGCAGCTTGTATATCGGGACAGGGGGCTACACCTTC
CASSLYIGTGGYTF
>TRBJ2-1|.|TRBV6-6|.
TGTGCCAGCTTGAGGTTCCTGGAGGATGAGCAGTTCTTC
CASLRFLEDEQFF
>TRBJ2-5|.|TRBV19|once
TGTGCCAGTAGTAAAAGCTTCCAAGAGACCCAGTACTTC
CASSKSFQETQYF
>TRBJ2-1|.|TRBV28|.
TGTGCCAGCAGACAGGGCAGATACAATGAGCAGTTCTTC
CASRQGRYNEQFF
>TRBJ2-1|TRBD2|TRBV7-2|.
TGTGCCAGCAGCCTACGGGGCGGGGGTTACTCCTACAATGAGCAGTTCTTC
CASSLRGGGYSYNEQFF
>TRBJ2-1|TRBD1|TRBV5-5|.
TGTGCCAGCAGCTTATACAGGGGGAGTTACAATGAGCAGTTCTTC
CASSLYRGSYNEQFF
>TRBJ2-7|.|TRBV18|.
TGTGCCAGCTCAATCTACTCCTACGAGCAGTACTTC
CASSIYSYEQYF
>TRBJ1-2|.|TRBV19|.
TGTGCCAGTAGTATAAATTACGGGACTAACTATGGCTACACCTTC
CASSINYGTNYGYTF
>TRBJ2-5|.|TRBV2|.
TGTGCCAGCAGTGAACGAGGCCTAGCGGAGACCCAGTACTTC
CASSERGLAETQYF
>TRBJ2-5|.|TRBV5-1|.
TGCGCCAGCAGCCAGGGGAAGGGCCAAGAGACCCAGTACTTC
CASSQGKGQETQYF
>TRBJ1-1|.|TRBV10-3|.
TGTGCCATCAGTGGAACAGGCCGTAACACTGAAGCTTTCTTT
CAISGTGRNTEAFF
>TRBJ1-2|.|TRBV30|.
TGTGCCTGGAGTGAAGGGGGTGGCGGCTACACCTTC
CAWSEGGGGYTF
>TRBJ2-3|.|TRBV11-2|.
TGTGCCAGCACCTTGGGGATGACAGGCCGGGATACGCAGTATTTT
CASTLGMTGRDTQYF
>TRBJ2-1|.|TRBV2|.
TGTGCCAGCAGTGTGAACAAATCCTACAATGAGCAGTTCTTC
CASSVNKSYNEQFF
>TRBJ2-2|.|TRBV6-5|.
TGTGCCAGCAGCTCCAACACCGGGGAGCTGTTTTTT
CASSSNTGELFF
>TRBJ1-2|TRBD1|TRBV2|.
TGTGCCAGCAAGGGGACAGGCGATTATGGCTACACCTTC
CASKGTGDYGYTF
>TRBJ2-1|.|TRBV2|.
TGTGCCAGCAGTGACGGACTCCCCTCCTACAATGAGCAGTTCTTC
CASSDGLPSYNEQFF
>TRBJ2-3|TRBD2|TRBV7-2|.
TGTGCCAGTAGCGGGAGTATCACAGATACGCAGTATTTT
CASSGSITDTQYF
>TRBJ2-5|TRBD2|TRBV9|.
TGTGCCAGCAGCTTAGGGGAGGCGGGAGCGCACAAAGAGACCCAGTACTTC
CASSLGEAGAHKETQYF